These 13 T cell receptor beta chains share one sample of origin, sequenced in a study of T-cell reconstitution after alpha-beta-depleted transplantation in children. This sample's TCRbeta library carried unique molecular identifier barcodes. TCRdb re-called the PCR reads with MiXCR, one entry per CDR3 protein. This table holds 530,000 or so distinct CDR3 sequences, roughly 30% found once. Specimen: PBMCs, collected before TCRalphabeta/CD19-depleted stem cell transplant. The receptors were sampled from a boy in the first two years of life with Wiskott-Aldrich syndrome, due to receive a stem cell transplant.

A few counts support this clonotype. V gene TRBV20-1 combines with J gene TRBJ2-5, with D possibly being TRBD1 (5 bases). Germline CDR1 DFQATT, CDR2 SNEGSKA (reference sequence). V shed 3 bases and J shed 2 bases, with 13 bases lying between them. The CDR3 totals 14 residues. The CDR3 region has the DNA TGCAGTGCTAGCGTTTGGCAGGGTCAAGAGACCCAGTACTTC. Amino acid sequence: CSASVWQGQETQYF.

This clonotype was detected ten times or more. The CDR3 here is CATSDPRQGTGELFF. Here the CDR3 DNA reads TGTGCCACCAGTGATCCCCGGCAGGGCACCGGGGAGCTGTTTTTT. This chain connects TRBV24-1 to TRBJ2-2, with D tentatively TRBD1 (5 bases). From germline, CDR1 is KGHDR and CDR2 SFDVKD. The CDR3 is 15 residues long. Between the trimmed V and J ends, which lost 3 bases and 4 bases, there was a span of 11 bases.

This clonotype was seen only a few times. The V call is TRBV5-1, the J call TRBJ1-1; D not resolved. There are 14 residues in the CDR3. CDR1 SGHRS and CDR2 YFSETQ come from the germline V gene. The V and J ends lost 1 base and 0 bases respectively, with 7 bases between them. The CDR3 DNA reads TGCGCCAGCAGCTTGATCCCCCTGAACACTGAAGCTTTCTTT. It specifies CASSLIPLNTEAFF.

CDR3 nucleotide sequence: TGCAGTGCTAGAGGGGGGCCGAACACTGAAGCTTTCTTT. This sequence encodes CSARGGPNTEAFF. The chain recombines TRBV20-1 with TRBJ1-1, with a tentative D call TRBD1 (6 bases). Deletions cut 1 base from V and 1 base from J, with 7 bases between. Per the germline V gene, CDR1 is DFQATT and CDR2 is SNEGSKA (reference sequence). CDR3 length: 13 residues.

The chain carries TRBV6-2 or TRBV6-3 and TRBJ1-4; 8 bases match TRBD1. The CDR3 spans 20 residues. The trim removed 6 bases at V and 0 bases at J, leaving 18 bases unmatched. Germline CDR1 MNHEY, CDR2 SVGEGT. CDR3 nucleotides: TGTGCCAGCAGCCGTCGTACACCGGACAGGGCTTTAACAACTAATGAAAAACTGTTTTTT. Its translation is CASSRRTPDRALTTNEKLFF.

This chain connects TRBV3-1 to TRBJ2-5; TRBD2 is a possible D gene (5 bases). This CDR3 contains 15 residues. The germline V gene encodes CDR1 LGHDT and CDR2 YNNKEL (reference sequence). The V end was cut by 0 bases, the J end by 7 bases, with 15 bases between. The CDR3 is CASSQDMTGRGTQYF. The CDR3, as DNA: TGTGCCAGCAGCCAAGACATGACTGGCCGGGGGACCCAGTACTTC.

The genes are TRBV5-1 and TRBJ1-5; 10 bases are shared with TRBD1. Germline CDR1 reads SGHRS; CDR2 reads YFSETQ. This CDR3 is 15 amino acids long. Germline trimming cut 2 bases from V and 2 bases from J; bases unmatched to any gene: 1. Here the CDR3 DNA reads TGCGCCAGCAGCTTTGGGACAGGGGGCAATCAGCCCCAGCATTTT. Its protein product is CASSFGTGGNQPQHF.

The chain couples TRBV24-1 to TRBJ2-1, with 8 nucleotides matching TRBD2. CDR3 length: 15 residues. CDR1 and CDR2 (germline): KGHDR, SFDVKD. V gave up 3 bases and J gave up 7 bases; unmatched junction bases: 7. The CDR3 DNA sequence: TGTGCCACCAGTGATAGCCGGGGGGGAGGGAATGAGCAGTTCTTC. Its translation: CATSDSRGGGNEQFF.

This clonotype has more than one count but fewer than ten. The V gene is TRBV7-9, the J gene TRBJ2-1; TRBD2 agrees at 12 bases. The V segment lost 5 bases and the J segment 9 bases; nucleotides outside the gene matches: 8. In germline, CDR1 is SEHNR, CDR2 FQNEAQ (reference sequence). The CDR3 runs 15 residues. CDR3 region: CASSLRLAGVGEQFF. CDR3 nucleotide sequence: TGTGCCAGCAGCCTCCGACTAGCGGGAGTTGGTGAGCAGTTCTTC.

The chain combines TRBV5-1 with TRBJ1-1; D unresolved. Trimming took off 5 bases at V and 1 base at J, with 15 bases between the two ends. The CDR3 totals 15 residues. CDR1 and CDR2 from the germline V gene are SGHRS and YFSETQ. The CDR3 DNA is TGCGCCAGCAGTTGGGGAGTGACTGGGAACACTGAAGCTTTCTTT. Amino acids: CASSWGVTGNTEAFF.

This chain joins TRBV20-1 and TRBJ2-3; 8 bases match TRBD1. Germline CDR1 and CDR2: DFQATT and SNEGSKA (reference sequence). The CDR3 is 15 residues long. Trimming removed 6 bases from V and 3 bases from J; junction bases left unmatched: 11. CDR3 amino acids: CSARDRGVGTDTQYF. In nucleotides, the CDR3 is TGCAGTGCGCGTGACAGGGGCGTTGGGACAGATACGCAGTATTTT.

Details on this clonotype: The CDR3 ends on some other residue instead of the conserved phenylalanine or tryptophan, so this is likely a read error. This sequence joins TRBV20-1 and TRBJ1-1, with D tentatively TRBD1 (5 bases). Germline CDR1 is DFQATT and CDR2 is SNEGSKA (reference sequence). The CDR3 is made up of 11 amino acids. V lost 6 bases, J lost 5 bases, and 10 bases lay in between. The CDR3, as DNA: TGCAGTGCGGCAGCAGGGACTGAAGCTTTCTCT. Its protein product is CSAAAGTEAFS.

This clonotype was picked up one time. The rearrangement links TRBV20-1 to TRBJ2-5, with D possibly being TRBD1 (6 bases). Trimming pared 3 bases from V and 5 bases from J, leaving 10 bases between. CDR1 and CDR2 from the germline V gene are DFQATT and SNEGSKA (reference sequence). The CDR3 contains 12 residues. The CDR3 is CSASAGVETQYF. As DNA, the CDR3 is TGCAGTGCTAGTGCAGGGGTGGAGACCCAGTACTTC.